This is a list of T cell receptor beta chains from one sample in a study of blood T cell repertoires in COVID-19. TCRdb's table, derived via immunoSEQ multiplex PCR, lists solely in-frame clones and lacks some. The data hold 200,000 to 250,000 clones, with 86% observed a single time. The sequenced material came from peripheral blood. Receptor source: a woman aged 50 to 60 with COVID-19, enrolled during active disease. The CDR3 runs from the conserved cysteine through the conserved F or W. Fields, in order: clone size, V gene, D gene, J gene, CDR3 protein, CDR3 DNA. The D gene is left open where the match is weak. Rows may omit the clone size; those that give it use once, few, many or a size class.

clone_size: .; v_call: TRBV7-9; d_call: .; j_call: TRBJ1-1; cdr3_aa: CASSLALPGTEAFF; cdr3_nt: TGTGCCAGCAGCTTAGCGCTACCGGGCACTGAAGCTTTCTTT
clone_size: .; v_call: TRBV11-1; d_call: TRBD1; j_call: TRBJ2-5; cdr3_aa: CASSRDRLQETQYF; cdr3_nt: TGTGCCAGCAGCCGGGACAGGCTTCAAGAGACCCAGTACTTC
clone_size: .; v_call: TRBV9; d_call: TRBD2; j_call: TRBJ2-3; cdr3_aa: CASSVAFSGGAADTQYF; cdr3_nt: TGTGCCAGCAGCGTCGCGTTTAGCGGGGGGGCCGCAGATACGCAGTATTTT
clone_size: .; v_call: TRBV30; d_call: TRBD1; j_call: TRBJ1-6; cdr3_aa: CAWRGQNSPLHF; cdr3_nt: TGTGCTTGGAGGGGGCAAAATTCACCCCTCCACTTT
clone_size: .; v_call: TRBV5-8; d_call: TRBD1; j_call: TRBJ1-6; cdr3_aa: CASSLLTGGYPTLHF; cdr3_nt: TGTGCCAGCAGCTTGCTGACAGGGGGCTATCCGACCCTCCACTTT
clone_size: .; v_call: TRBV30; d_call: TRBD2; j_call: TRBJ2-2; cdr3_aa: CAWRGLALTGELFF; cdr3_nt: TGTGCCTGGAGGGGACTAGCGCTCACCGGGGAGCTGTTTTTT
clone_size: .; v_call: TRBV5-4; d_call: TRBD1; j_call: TRBJ1-1; cdr3_aa: CASSQRTGINTEAFF; cdr3_nt: TGTGCCAGCAGCCAGAGGACAGGGATAAACACTGAAGCTTTCTTT
clone_size: .; v_call: TRBV14; d_call: TRBD1; j_call: TRBJ1-6; cdr3_aa: CASSPPGQGYSPLHF; cdr3_nt: TGTGCCAGCTCTCCACCGGGACAGGGTTATTCACCCCTCCACTTT
clone_size: .; v_call: TRBV10-3; d_call: TRBD2; j_call: TRBJ2-3; cdr3_aa: CAISESGRGATDTQYF; cdr3_nt: TGTGCCATCAGTGAGTCGGGGCGGGGGGCCACAGATACGCAGTATTTT
clone_size: .; v_call: TRBV2; d_call: TRBD1; j_call: TRBJ2-7; cdr3_aa: CATQGAGVEQYF; cdr3_nt: TGTGCCACGCAGGGGGCGGGTGTCGAGCAGTACTTC
clone_size: .; v_call: TRBV5-1; d_call: TRBD2; j_call: TRBJ2-4; cdr3_aa: CASSPRLAGVGATKNIQYF; cdr3_nt: TGCGCCAGCAGCCCAAGACTAGCGGGGGTTGGGGCAACCAAAAACATTCAGTACTTC
clone_size: .; v_call: TRBV19; d_call: .; j_call: TRBJ2-2; cdr3_aa: CATMGLAASTGELFF; cdr3_nt: TGTGCCACCATGGGGCTCGCCGCCAGCACCGGGGAGCTGTTTTTT
clone_size: .; v_call: TRBV4-1; d_call: .; j_call: TRBJ2-1; cdr3_aa: CASSLILASHEQFF; cdr3_nt: TGCGCCAGCAGCCTTATCCTAGCTAGTCATGAGCAGTTCTTC
clone_size: .; v_call: TRBV28; d_call: TRBD1; j_call: TRBJ2-1; cdr3_aa: CASSSYGTGGNEQFF; cdr3_nt: TGTGCCAGCAGTTCTTATGGGACAGGGGGCAATGAGCAGTTCTTC
clone_size: .; v_call: TRBV9; d_call: TRBD1; j_call: TRBJ2-7; cdr3_aa: CASSVRQGGYEQYF; cdr3_nt: TGTGCCAGCAGCGTCCGACAGGGCGGGTACGAGCAGTACTTC
clone_size: .; v_call: TRBV28; d_call: .; j_call: TRBJ1-6; cdr3_aa: CASSPSGGLVNSPLHF; cdr3_nt: TGTGCCAGCAGTCCCTCGGGGGGACTCGTTAATTCACCCCTCCACTTT
clone_size: .; v_call: TRBV28; d_call: .; j_call: TRBJ1-1; cdr3_aa: CASRDWTEAFF; cdr3_nt: TGTGCCAGCAGGGACTGGACTGAAGCTTTCTTT
clone_size: .; v_call: TRBV10-3; d_call: .; j_call: TRBJ1-2; cdr3_aa: CAISPWRGYGYTF; cdr3_nt: TGTGCCATCTCTCCCTGGAGGGGCTATGGCTACACCTTC
clone_size: .; v_call: TRBV19; d_call: TRBD2; j_call: TRBJ2-1; cdr3_aa: CASSLRTSGGPGEQFF; cdr3_nt: TGTGCCAGTAGTCTCAGGACTAGCGGGGGCCCCGGGGAGCAGTTCTTC
clone_size: few; v_call: TRBV2; d_call: .; j_call: TRBJ1-5; cdr3_aa: CASSEVTGDQPQHF; cdr3_nt: TGTGCCAGCAGTGAAGTGACCGGAGATCAGCCCCAGCATTTT
clone_size: .; v_call: TRBV11-2; d_call: TRBD1; j_call: TRBJ2-7; cdr3_aa: CASSSSVWDRAAYEQYF; cdr3_nt: TGTGCCAGCAGCTCGTCGGTGTGGGACAGGGCCGCCTACGAGCAGTACTTC
clone_size: .; v_call: TRBV9; d_call: .; j_call: TRBJ1-3; cdr3_aa: CASSVGTGVSGNTIYF; cdr3_nt: TGTGCCAGCAGCGTAGGAACCGGGGTCTCGGGAAACACCATATATTTT
clone_size: .; v_call: TRBV1; d_call: .; j_call: TRBJ2-7; cdr3_aa: CTSSPEEASYYEQYF; cdr3_nt: TGCACCAGCAGCCCCGAGGAGGCTAGCTACTACGAGCAGTACTTC
clone_size: once; v_call: TRBV11-2; d_call: .; j_call: TRBJ2-7; cdr3_aa: CASSFGQPSSYEQYF; cdr3_nt: TGTGCCAGCAGCTTCGGACAGCCCAGCTCCTACGAGCAGTACTTC
clone_size: .; v_call: TRBV3-1/TRBV3-2; d_call: .; j_call: TRBJ2-1; cdr3_aa: CASSQRTYEQFF; cdr3_nt: TGTGCCAGCAGCCAACGCACATATGAGCAGTTCTTC
clone_size: once; v_call: TRBV5-5; d_call: TRBD1; j_call: TRBJ2-1; cdr3_aa: CASSSPGGLNNEQFF; cdr3_nt: TGTGCCAGCAGCTCCCCAGGGGGCTTGAACAATGAGCAGTTCTTC
clone_size: .; v_call: TRBV29-1; d_call: .; j_call: TRBJ1-1; cdr3_aa: CSVAGQRTEAFF; cdr3_nt: TGCAGCGTTGCTGGCCAGAGGACTGAAGCTTTCTTT
clone_size: .; v_call: TRBV3-1/TRBV3-2; d_call: TRBD2; j_call: TRBJ2-3; cdr3_aa: CASSPPSSGGGRTQYF; cdr3_nt: TGTGCCAGCAGCCCTCCGTCTAGCGGGGGCGGTCGGACGCAGTATTTT
clone_size: .; v_call: TRBV11-3; d_call: .; j_call: TRBJ2-3; cdr3_aa: CASSLFRGNTQYF; cdr3_nt: TGTGCCAGCAGCTTATTTAGAGGAAATACGCAGTATTTT
clone_size: .; v_call: TRBV19; d_call: TRBD1; j_call: TRBJ1-1; cdr3_aa: CASSIRQGNTEAFF; cdr3_nt: TGTGCCAGTAGTATAAGACAGGGGAACACTGAAGCTTTCTTT
clone_size: .; v_call: TRBV5-1; d_call: .; j_call: TRBJ1-1; cdr3_aa: CASSPGGGEAEAFF; cdr3_nt: TGCGCCAGCAGCCCGGGTGGGGGCGAGGCTGAAGCTTTCTTT
clone_size: .; v_call: TRBV5-8; d_call: .; j_call: TRBJ2-3; cdr3_aa: CASSLAGAPGDTQYF; cdr3_nt: TGTGCCAGCAGCTTGGCGGGAGCGCCCGGAGATACGCAGTATTTT
clone_size: .; v_call: TRBV12-3/TRBV12-4; d_call: .; j_call: TRBJ1-2; cdr3_aa: CASSPRGVRGYTF; cdr3_nt: TGTGCCAGCAGCCCCAGGGGCGTGCGGGGCTACACCTTC
clone_size: .; v_call: TRBV9; d_call: .; j_call: TRBJ1-3; cdr3_aa: CASRSIAGHIYF; cdr3_nt: TGTGCCAGCAGGAGCATAGCGGGACACATATATTTT
clone_size: .; v_call: TRBV5-1; d_call: .; j_call: TRBJ1-1; cdr3_aa: CASSLGTPRAEAFF; cdr3_nt: TGCGCCAGCAGCTTGGGCACCCCGCGCGCTGAAGCTTTCTTT
clone_size: .; v_call: TRBV27; d_call: TRBD1; j_call: TRBJ2-3; cdr3_aa: CASSLDRGNTQYF; cdr3_nt: TGTGCCAGCAGTTTGGACAGGGGGAATACGCAGTATTTT
clone_size: .; v_call: TRBV27; d_call: .; j_call: TRBJ2-7; cdr3_aa: CASSLTGSYEQYF; cdr3_nt: TGTGCCAGCAGTTTAACGGGTAGCTACGAGCAGTACTTC
clone_size: .; v_call: TRBV19; d_call: TRBD2; j_call: TRBJ2-3; cdr3_aa: CASSVSGGALDTQYF; cdr3_nt: TGTGCCAGTAGTGTTAGCGGGGGGGCCTTAGATACGCAGTATTTT
clone_size: .; v_call: TRBV6-6; d_call: TRBD2; j_call: TRBJ2-1; cdr3_aa: CASSPSGGSEQFF; cdr3_nt: TGTGCCAGCAGCCCTAGCGGGGGCAGCGAGCAGTTCTTC
clone_size: .; v_call: TRBV28; d_call: TRBD1; j_call: TRBJ1-4; cdr3_aa: CASSWGPGQGASNEKLFF; cdr3_nt: TGTGCCAGCAGTTGGGGACCTGGACAGGGAGCCTCTAATGAAAAACTGTTTTTT
clone_size: .; v_call: TRBV7-8; d_call: .; j_call: TRBJ1-6; cdr3_aa: CASSLDGSSPLHF; cdr3_nt: TGTGCCAGCAGCTTAGATGGGAGCTCACCCCTCCACTTT
clone_size: .; v_call: TRBV30; d_call: TRBD1; j_call: TRBJ2-4; cdr3_aa: CAWSATGTGGLNIQYF; cdr3_nt: TGTGCCTGGAGTGCAACCGGGACAGGGGGTTTGAACATTCAGTACTTC
clone_size: .; v_call: TRBV14; d_call: TRBD1; j_call: TRBJ2-3; cdr3_aa: CASSPWTGTWADTQYF; cdr3_nt: TGTGCCAGCAGTCCTTGGACAGGAACTTGGGCAGATACGCAGTATTTT
clone_size: .; v_call: TRBV6-5; d_call: TRBD2; j_call: TRBJ2-1; cdr3_aa: CASTHLAGLSNEQFF; cdr3_nt: TGTGCCAGCACTCATCTAGCGGGGCTTAGTAATGAGCAGTTCTTC
clone_size: .; v_call: TRBV19; d_call: .; j_call: TRBJ2-1; cdr3_aa: CASNRGAGNEQFF; cdr3_nt: TGTGCCAGTAACCGGGGGGCCGGCAATGAGCAGTTCTTC
clone_size: .; v_call: TRBV18; d_call: .; j_call: TRBJ2-3; cdr3_aa: CASSPSEADTQYF; cdr3_nt: TGTGCCAGCTCACCAAGCGAGGCAGATACGCAGTATTTT
clone_size: .; v_call: TRBV9; d_call: .; j_call: TRBJ1-4; cdr3_aa: CASSGGLGASNEKLFF; cdr3_nt: TGTGCCAGCAGCGGGGGCCTGGGGGCCTCTAATGAAAAACTGTTTTTT